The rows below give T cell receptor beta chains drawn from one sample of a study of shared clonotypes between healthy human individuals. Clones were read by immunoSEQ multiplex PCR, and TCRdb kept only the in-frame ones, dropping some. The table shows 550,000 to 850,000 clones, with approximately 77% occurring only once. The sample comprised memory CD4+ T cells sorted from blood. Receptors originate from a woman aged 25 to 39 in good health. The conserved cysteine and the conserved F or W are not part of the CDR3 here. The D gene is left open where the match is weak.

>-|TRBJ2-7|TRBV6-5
ASSYEERRGYEQY
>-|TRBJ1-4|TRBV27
ASSFVANEKLF
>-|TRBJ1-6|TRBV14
ASSQGGPSSPLH
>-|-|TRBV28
ASSASGFGNQPQY
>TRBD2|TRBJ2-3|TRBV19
ASRTKSASGSTDTQY
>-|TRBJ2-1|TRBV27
ASSLLQAGNEQF
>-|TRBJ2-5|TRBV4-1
ASSQDPGSLVKETQY
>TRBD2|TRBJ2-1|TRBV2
ASTNLAGGPNEQF
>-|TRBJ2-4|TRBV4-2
ASSQEVGVKNIQY
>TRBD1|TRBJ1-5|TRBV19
ASSRTGEGDQPQH
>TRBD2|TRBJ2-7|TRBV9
ASSVRLASDEQY
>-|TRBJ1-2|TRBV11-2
ASSSGQPPYGYT
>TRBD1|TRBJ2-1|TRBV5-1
ASSSSTGGSYNEQF
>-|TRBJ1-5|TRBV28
ASRTGGRPGRNQPQH
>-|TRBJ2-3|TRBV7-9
ASSHSWGRGADTQY
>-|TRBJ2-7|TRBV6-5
ASFKREGSGEQY
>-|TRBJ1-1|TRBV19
ASSTHRDNTEAF
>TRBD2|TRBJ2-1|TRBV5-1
ASSHSSGSYNEQF
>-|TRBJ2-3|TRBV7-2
ASSSYTDTQY
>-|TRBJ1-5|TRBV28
ASTWEASLNQPQH
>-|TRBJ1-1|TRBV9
ASSPARSNTEAF
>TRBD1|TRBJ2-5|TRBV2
ASRNPVGTGQETQY
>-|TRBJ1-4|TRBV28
ASSFGGSEKLF
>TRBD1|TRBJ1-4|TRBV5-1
ASSSTGAPNEKLF
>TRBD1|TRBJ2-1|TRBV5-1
ASRRDRVYNEQF
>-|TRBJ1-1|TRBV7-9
ASSSSRQNTEAF
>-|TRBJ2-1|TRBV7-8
ASSPLGGRSGEQF
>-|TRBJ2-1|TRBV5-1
ASSLDSFSYNEQF
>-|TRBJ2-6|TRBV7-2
ASSQRSSGANVLT
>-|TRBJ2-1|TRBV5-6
ASSLRLRHYNEQF
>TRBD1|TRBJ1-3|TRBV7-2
ASSPRQGYVNTIY
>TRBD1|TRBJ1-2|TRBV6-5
ASSPFQGAAGYT
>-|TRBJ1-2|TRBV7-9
ASSSGVNYGYT
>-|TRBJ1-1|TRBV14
ASSRDTNTEAF
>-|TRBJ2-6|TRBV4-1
ASSQEGPREFSGANVLT
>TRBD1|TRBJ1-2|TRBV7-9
ASSFRDRGRESGYT
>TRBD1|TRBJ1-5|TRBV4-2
ASSQDPNRGGSNQPQH
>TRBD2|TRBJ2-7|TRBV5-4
ASSLSSGSSEEQY
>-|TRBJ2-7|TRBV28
ASSTPKDSYEQY
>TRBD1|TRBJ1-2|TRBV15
ATSLTGSSFGYT
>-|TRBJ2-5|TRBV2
ASSRGPVRGETQY
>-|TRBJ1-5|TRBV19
ASSPSRKGDGQPQH
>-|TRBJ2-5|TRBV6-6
ASSYSQETQY
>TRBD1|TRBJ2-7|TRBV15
ATSRDPLAADRGLSYEQY
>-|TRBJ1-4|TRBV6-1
ASRQGNNEKLF
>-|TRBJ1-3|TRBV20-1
SARDPDTIY
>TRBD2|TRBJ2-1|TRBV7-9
ASNPGLAGVEQF
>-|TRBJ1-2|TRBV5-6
ASSLGDSYGYT
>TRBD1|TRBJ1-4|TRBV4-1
ASSLIGTANEKLF
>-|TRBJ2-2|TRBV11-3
ASSRTGSANTGELF
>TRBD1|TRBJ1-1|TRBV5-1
ASRWTGRSEAF
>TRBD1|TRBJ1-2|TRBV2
ASRVQGAGYGYT
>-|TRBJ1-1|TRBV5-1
ASSSDTNTEAF
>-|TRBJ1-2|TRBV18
ASSPSEGPGYGYT
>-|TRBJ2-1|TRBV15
ATSSDYDSYNEQF
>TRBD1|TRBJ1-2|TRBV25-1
ASSKGQGGGYT
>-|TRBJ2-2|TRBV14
ASSQDRTPTTGELF
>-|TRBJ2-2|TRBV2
ASNRENTGELF